The 17 T cell receptor beta chains below come from one sample, sequenced in a study of CD8 T cells in Susac syndrome. With random hexamers, reverse transcription was performed on about 0.45 to 1 ug of RNA. Using its own MiXCR run on the immunoSEQ multiplex PCR reads, TCRdb lists one record per CDR3 protein. The sample lists 150,000 to 200,000 distinct CDR3 sequences, approximately 96% occurring once. Sequencing was performed on CD8+ T cells from PBMCs. The receptors originated from a human donor with multiple sclerosis.

V and J are TRBV20-1 and TRBJ2-7; no clear D. This CDR3 region has 14 residues. The germline V and J ends were trimmed by 1 base and 3 bases, with 13 bases remaining between them. From germline, CDR1 is DFQATT and CDR2 SNEGSKA (reference sequence). In DNA, the CDR3 is TGCAGTGCTAGAGGAGGAGAACCCAGCTACGAGCAGTACTTC. This sequence encodes CSARGGEPSYEQYF.

This chain links TRBV7-9 with TRBJ2-7; D gene unclear. CDR3 size: 11 residues. Germline V gene lookup returns CDR1 SEHNR and CDR2 FQNEAQ (reference sequence). V lost 5 bases, J lost 5 bases, and 7 bases lay in between. The CDR3 is CASSRVHEQYF. CDR3 DNA: TGTGCCAGCAGCAGGGTTCACGAGCAGTACTTC.

The chain combines TRBV7-4 with TRBJ1-1, with unresolved D. CDR3 length equals 14 residues. The V end was cut by 3 bases, the J end by 3 bases, with 11 bases between. Germline CDR1 SGHVT, CDR2 SQSDAQ. The CDR3 loop is CASSLTFKDTEAFF. In nucleotides, the CDR3 is TGTGCCAGCAGCTTGACATTTAAGGACACTGAAGCTTTCTTT.

The chain uses TRBV18 and TRBJ2-7, with 11 bases matching TRBD1. Germline values: CDR1 KGHSH, CDR2 LQKENI. The CDR3 consists of 15 residues. The J segment lost 3 bases and the V segment lost 6 bases, leaving 7 bases of the junction unmatched. This CDR3 is CASSLTGTGGYEQYF. The DNA for the CDR3 is TGTGCCAGCTCCCTAACCGGGACAGGGGGCTACGAGCAGTACTTC.

The V call is TRBV30, the J call TRBJ2-1; 8 positions match TRBD2. Trimming took 0 bases from V and 8 from J; bases not matched to a gene: 6. CDR3 length: 14 residues. CDR1 and CDR2 (germline): GTSNPN, SVGIG (reference sequence). DNA of the CDR3: TGTGCCTGGAGTGTACTAGTAGCGGGGCATGAGCAGTTCTTC. The encoded protein is CAWSVLVAGHEQFF.

This rearrangement joins TRBV10-3 to TRBJ2-7, with 9 bases lining up with TRBD1. Germline CDR1 ENHRY, CDR2 SYGVKD. The CDR3 length is 17 residues. J lost 2 bases, V lost 0 bases, and 8 bases had no gene match. CDR3 DNA: TGTGCCATCAGTGAGTCCAGGGGGACAGGGAAAACCTACGAGCAGTACTTC. Translation gives CAISESRGTGKTYEQYF.

The chain recombines TRBV20-1 with TRBJ2-7; a possible D gene is TRBD1 (6 bases). Germline V gives CDR1 DFQATT, CDR2 SNEGSKA (reference sequence). This CDR3 is 15 amino acids long. With 0 bases removed from V and 5 bases from J, the gap between germline ends came to 17 bases. The CDR3 DNA is TGCAGTGCTAGAGACTACAGGGATCAAATCCACGAGCAGTACTTC. It specifies CSARDYRDQIHEQYF.

The rearrangement links TRBV5-1 to TRBJ2-1, with 8 bases that match TRBD2. This CDR3 contains 13 residues. Germline assignment: CDR1 SGHRS and CDR2 YFSETQ. V lost 7 bases and J lost 15; bases outside the gene matches: 15. This CDR3 reads CASRLGGLASPFF. CDR3 coding DNA: TGCGCCAGCCGCCTAGGAGGACTAGCCAGCCCGTTCTTC.

This chain links TRBV6-6 with TRBJ2-7; no clear D. Trimming cost V 5 bases and J 3 bases, with 20 bases left between them. This CDR3 is built from 16 residues. Germline values: CDR1 MNHNY, CDR2 SVGAGI (reference sequence). In DNA form, the CDR3 reads TGTGCCAGCAGTACCCAGTGGCCTACAATAGGCTACGAGCAGTACTTC. Translation: CASSTQWPTIGYEQYF.

This chain uses TRBV18 with TRBJ2-5; 8 positions agree with TRBD2. CDR1 is KGHSH, CDR2 LQKENI, per germline. The CDR3 covers 16 residues. J was trimmed by 4 bases and V by 0 bases; bases with no gene match: 7. The CDR3 region has the DNA TGTGCCAGCTCACCACCGAGCGGGGGAGGCCCAGAGACCCAGTACTTC. Translated: CASSPPSGGGPETQYF.

The rearrangement joins TRBV13 to TRBJ1-1; maybe TRBD1 (6 bases). V lost 4 bases, J lost 3 bases, and 27 bases lay in between. The CDR3 runs 19 residues. In germline, CDR1 is PRHDT, CDR2 FYEKMQ (reference sequence). Here the CDR3 DNA reads TGTGCCAGCAGCTCGAATCATCTCGGGGGCGTCGGGATGGACACTGAAGCTTTCTTT. Translation: CASSSNHLGGVGMDTEAFF.

This sequence joins TRBV9 and TRBJ1-2; D possibly corresponds to TRBD1 (5 bases). The CDR3 is 15 amino acids. The germline gives CDR1 SGDLS, CDR2 YYNGEE. Trimming left V 3 bases short and J 0 bases short, with 12 bases between. The CDR3 DNA is TGTGCCAGCAGCGATCCTCAGGGTGCTAACTATGGCTACACCTTC. This gives the protein CASSDPQGANYGYTF.

The rearrangement joins TRBV29-1 to TRBJ2-1; D perhaps matches TRBD2 (5 bases). Germline CDR1 reads SQVTM; CDR2 reads ANQGSEA. CDR3 size: 14 residues. Trimming removed 2 bases at V and 0 bases at J, with 8 bases between. CDR3 sequence: CSVEQADSYNEQFF. The CDR3 DNA reads as TGCAGCGTTGAACAAGCGGACTCCTACAATGAGCAGTTCTTC.

The chain links TRBV4-1 to TRBJ1-2, with 8 bases identical to TRBD1. V shed 1 base and J 8 bases; nucleotides not matched to a gene: 6. This CDR3 region has 14 residues. Germline V lookup: CDR1 MGHRA, CDR2 YSYEKL. DNA of the CDR3: TGCGCCAGCAGCCAAGGTCAGGGGGCGTTGGGCTACACCTTC. It is translated as CASSQGQGALGYTF.

This rearrangement joins TRBV27 to TRBJ2-2; D gene ambiguous. Trimming took 1 base from V and 7 from J, leaving 10 bases between them. The germline CDR1 and CDR2 sequences are MNHEY and SMNVEV (reference sequence). This CDR3 has 14 residues. The CDR3 DNA sequence: TGTGCCAGCAGTTTATGGATTACTGGCGGGGAGCTGTTTTTT. It yields the protein CASSLWITGGELFF.

This chain connects TRBV27 to TRBJ2-1; no clear D gene. Germline CDR1 and CDR2: MNHEY and SMNVEV (reference sequence). V lost 6 bases and J 12 bases, leaving 18 bases between the germline ends. The length of the CDR3 is 13 residues. The CDR3 reads CASSPNTQGGQFF. In nucleotides, the CDR3 is TGTGCCAGCAGCCCAAACACGCAAGGCGGGCAGTTCTTC.

This clonotype was recorded only once. The chain couples TRBV6-6 to TRBJ1-2; TRBD1 is a possible D gene (6 bases). The CDR3 has 14 amino acids. Germline assignment: CDR1 MNHNY and CDR2 SVGAGI (reference sequence). Deletions cut 0 bases from V and 7 bases from J, with 12 bases between. CDR3 amino acids: CASSYSNGGGGYTF. Here the CDR3 DNA reads TGTGCCAGCAGTTACTCGAATGGAGGGGGTGGCTACACCTTC.